The 12 T cell receptor beta chains given below trace back to one sample, sequenced in a study of T-cell reconstitution after alpha-beta-depleted transplantation in children. Unique molecular identifiers were used in preparing the TCRbeta library. From the PCR reads, TCRdb called clonotypes with MiXCR, one entry per CDR3 protein. The sample records fewer than 35,000 distinct CDR3 sequences, under 7% being singletons. Specimen: PBMCs, mostly from graft donor cells, collected 180 days after TCRalphabeta/CD19-depleted stem cell transplant. These receptors were taken from a male patient under 18 who had a stem cell transplant for acute myeloid leukemia, so the T cells may come from the graft donor.

This clonotype was seen at least ten times. The genes are TRBV12-3 or TRBV12-4 and TRBJ2-2; 8 bases are shared with TRBD2. V was pared by 6 bases and J by 2 bases, with 5 bases of the junction left unmatched. This CDR3 has 15 residues. CDR3 protein: CASRTGGANTGELFF. The CDR3 bases are TGTGCCAGCAGAACCGGGGGGGCCAACACCGGGGAGCTGTTTTTT.

With regard to this clonotype: The limits of the CDR3 on the DNA are not certain, so only TCRdb's listed CDR3 is given. This sequence joins TRBV20-1 and TRBJ1-4. The CDR3 is 12 amino acids long, termini counted. From germline, CDR1 is DFQATT and CDR2 SNEGSKA (reference sequence). CDR3 region: CSATVREKLFFF.

The chain uses TRBV5-4 and TRBJ2-1; 11 bases agree with TRBD2. This CDR3 comprises 15 residues. From germline, CDR1 is SGHNT and CDR2 YYREEE (reference sequence). After removal of 1 base from V and 10 bases from J, the junction contained 7 bases not matched to a gene. CDR3 in amino acids: CASSLLLAGAGEQFF. In nucleotides, the CDR3 is TGTGCCAGCAGCTTGTTACTAGCGGGAGCTGGGGAGCAGTTCTTC.

The sample holds many counts of this clonotype. The rearrangement uses TRBV20-1 and TRBJ1-4; TRBD1 might be the D (5 bases). The CDR3 length is 12 residues. Trimming removed 3 bases from V and 5 bases from J, with 7 bases in between. Germline CDR1 and CDR2: DFQATT and SNEGSKA (reference sequence). The CDR3 spells CSASQGNEKLFF. CDR3 DNA: TGCAGTGCTAGTCAGGGAAATGAAAAACTGTTTTTT.

In its sample, this clonotype was seen many times. CDR3 residues: CASSRGTSGSYEQYF. The CDR3 DNA follows: TGTGCCAGCAGTAGGGGGACTAGCGGATCCTACGAGCAGTACTTC. This chain uses TRBV12-3 or TRBV12-4 with TRBJ2-7; 11 bases are shared with TRBD2. The CDR3 totals 15 residues. Trimming cost V 5 bases and J 1 base; bases outside gene matches: 4.

The sample holds many counts of this clonotype. The chain joins TRBV20-1 to TRBJ2-7; 7 bases are shared with TRBD2. CDR1 and CDR2 (germline): DFQATT, SNEGSKA (reference sequence). The CDR3 extends over 15 amino acids. V was pared by 2 bases and J by 4 bases, with 11 bases of the junction left unmatched. The chain's CDR3 is CSARYLRTSDYEQYF. DNA for the CDR3: TGCAGTGCTAGATACCTCAGAACTAGCGATTACGAGCAGTACTTC.

This clonotype has at least ten counts. The J gene is TRBJ2-2, the V gene TRBV2, with TRBD2 matching 7 bases. The CDR3 is 14 residues long. V lost 6 bases to trimming and J lost 4 bases; unmatched junction nucleotides: 5. From germline, CDR1 is SNHLY and CDR2 FYNNEI. CDR3 nucleotide sequence: TGTGCCAGCAGGAGGGAGGGTAGCACCGGGGAGCTGTTTTTT. Translating gives CASRREGSTGELFF.

The table lists this clonotype with many counts. The rearrangement links TRBV7-2 to TRBJ2-1; 11 bases are a match to TRBD2. V shed 4 bases, J shed 4 bases, and the junction held 9 bases outside the gene matches. Germline V gives CDR1 SGHTA, CDR2 FQGNSA. The CDR3 contains 17 residues. The CDR3 sequence is CASSYFSSGGTYNEQFF. CDR3 coding DNA: TGTGCCAGCAGCTATTTCTCTAGCGGGGGGACGTACAATGAGCAGTTCTTC.

At least ten counts were recorded for this clonotype. The chain employs TRBV2 and TRBJ2-7, with D hard to call. Trimming left V 7 bases short and J 0 bases short, with 7 bases between. Looked up from germline, CDR1 is SNHLY and CDR2 is FYNNEI. There are 12 residues in the CDR3. The CDR3 coding sequence is TGTGCCAGCATCAGTTCCTCCTACGAGCAGTACTTC. It yields the protein CASISSSYEQYF.

The chain is built from TRBV28 and TRBJ1-5; D is ambiguous. Germline lookup yields CDR1 MDHEN and CDR2 SYDVKM. V lost 3 bases, J lost 7 bases, and 7 bases lay in between. The CDR3 runs 12 residues. The CDR3 reads CASSFGSQPQHF. CDR3 bases: TGTGCCAGCAGTTTCGGATCCCAGCCCCAGCATTTT.

In its sample, this clonotype was seen many times. CDR3 protein: CSVADSPSYNEQFF. The CDR3 DNA reads as TGCAGCGTCGCCGACTCTCCATCCTACAATGAGCAGTTCTTC. This chain joins TRBV29-1 and TRBJ2-1; D unresolved. The CDR3 runs to 14 residues. The germline V gene encodes CDR1 SQVTM and CDR2 ANQGSEA. V lost 6 bases and J lost 1, with 13 bases in between.

This clonotype was observed a handful of times. This rearrangement joins TRBV5-1 to TRBJ1-1; D is unresolved. Trimming left V 1 base short and J 4 bases short, with 11 bases between. CDR3 length: 14 residues. The germline gives CDR1 SGHRS, CDR2 YFSETQ. The chain's CDR3 is CASSLYGRGTEAFF. CDR3 bases: TGCGCCAGCAGCTTGTACGGGAGAGGCACTGAAGCTTTCTTT.